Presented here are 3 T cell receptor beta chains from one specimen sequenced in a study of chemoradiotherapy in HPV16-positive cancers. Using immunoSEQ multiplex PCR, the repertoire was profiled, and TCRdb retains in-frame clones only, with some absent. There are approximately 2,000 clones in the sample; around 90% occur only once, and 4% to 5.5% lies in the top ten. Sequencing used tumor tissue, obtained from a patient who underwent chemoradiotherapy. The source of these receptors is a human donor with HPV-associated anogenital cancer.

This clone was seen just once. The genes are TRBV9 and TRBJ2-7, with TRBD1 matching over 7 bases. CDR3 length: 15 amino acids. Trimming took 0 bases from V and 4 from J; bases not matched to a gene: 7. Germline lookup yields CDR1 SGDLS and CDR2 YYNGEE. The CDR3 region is CASSVGGQSGYEQYF. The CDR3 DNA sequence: TGTGCCAGCAGCGTAGGGGGACAGTCCGGTTACGAGCAGTACTTC.

The CDR3 nucleotides read TGTGCCAGCAGCCTCACGGGGGGCAGAGAGACCCAGTACTTC. Its protein is CASSLTGGRETQYF. The V and J genes are TRBV7-3 and TRBJ2-5, with D perhaps TRBD2 (7 bases). Trimming removed 5 bases at V and 4 bases at J, with 14 bases between. The CDR3 is 14 residues long. The germline V gene has CDR1 SGHTA and CDR2 FQGTGA.

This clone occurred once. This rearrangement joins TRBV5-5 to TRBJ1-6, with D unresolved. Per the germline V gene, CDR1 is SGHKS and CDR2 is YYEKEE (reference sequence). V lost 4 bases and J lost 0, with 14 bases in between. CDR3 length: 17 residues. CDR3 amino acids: CASSKSLESSYNSPLHF. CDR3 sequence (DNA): TGTGCCAGCAGCAAGAGCCTCGAGAGCTCCTATAATTCACCCCTCCACTTT. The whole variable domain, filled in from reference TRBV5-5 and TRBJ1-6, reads DAGVTQSPTHLIKTRGQQVTLRCSPISGHKSVSWYQQVLGQGPQFIFQYYEKEERGRGNFPDRFSARQFPNYSSELNVNALLLGDSALYLCASSKSLESSYNSPLHFGNGTRLTVT.